What follows are 11 T cell receptor beta chains derived from one specimen sequenced in a study of T-cell memory formation after mild COVID-19. One entry per CDR3 protein, called by TCRdb with MiXCR from the 5' RACE reads. Of about half a million distinct CDR3 sequences in the sample, around a sixth are singletons; the top ten hold about 12%. What was sequenced was PBMCs or a T cell subset sorted from them (not recorded which). The origin of the receptors is an adult woman who had mild COVID-19 (a few samples of this study predate the infection). Cell type and time point are not known.

V gene TRBV19 combines with J gene TRBJ1-5; maybe TRBD1 (5 bases). The V gene's germline CDR1 is LNHDA and CDR2 SQIVND (reference sequence). The CDR3 is 12 amino acids. With 6 bases removed from V and 9 bases from J, the gap between germline ends came to 12 bases. The CDR3 sequence is CASRSLGGPQHF. CDR3 nucleotides: TGTGCCAGTAGGTCACTCGGGGGGCCCCAGCATTTT.

V is TRBV7-9 and J is TRBJ2-1, with 7 bases fitting TRBD1. The CDR3 sequence is 16 residues long. The V and J ends lost 1 base and 1 base, in that order; junction bases with no gene match: 4. The germline CDR1 and CDR2 sequences are SEHNR and FQNEAQ (reference sequence). CDR3 nucleotides: TGTGCCAGCAGCTTAGGACAGGGATTTTCCTACAATGAGCAGTTCTTC. This sequence encodes CASSLGQGFSYNEQFF.

The J gene is TRBJ1-1, the V gene TRBV6-6; D gene uncertain. The ends were cut back, 6 bases at V and 1 base at J, with 15 bases in the middle. CDR3 length equals 15 residues. Germline values: CDR1 MNHNY, CDR2 SVGAGI (reference sequence). DNA of the CDR3: TGTGCCAGCAGGCCCAGTCGGGGTGGGAACACTGAAGCTTTCTTT. Its protein product is CASRPSRGGNTEAFF.

This rearrangement joins TRBV10-3 to TRBJ2-1, with 9 bases matching TRBD2. V trimming: 2 bases; J trimming: 7 bases; junction bases outside the gene matches: 12. Looked up from germline, CDR1 is ENHRY and CDR2 is SYGVKD. CDR3 length equals 17 residues. The CDR3 DNA follows: TGTGCCATCAGTGAGCCGGACGGCGGGGGGGTGGGAAATGAGCAGTTCTTC. Translation: CAISEPDGGGVGNEQFF.

The chain's CDR3 is CASASGGYEQYF. The CDR3 DNA follows: TGTGCCAGCGCTAGCGGGGGATACGAGCAGTACTTC. V usage is TRBV27 and J usage is TRBJ2-7; TRBD2 aligns across 10 bases. The CDR3 is 12 residues long. Trimming took 8 bases from V and 4 from J; bases not matched to a gene: 2. From germline, CDR1 is MNHEY and CDR2 SMNVEV (reference sequence).

This clonotype was seen more than once but under ten times. The chain employs TRBV9 and TRBJ2-1; 12 nucleotides align to TRBD2. Per germline, CDR1 SGDLS and CDR2 YYNGEE. With 0 bases clipped from V and 2 bases from J, the junction kept 3 bases outside the gene matches. The CDR3 is 17 residues long. CDR3 sequence (DNA): TGTGCCAGCAGCGTAGCACCTAGCGGGGGGGCCTACAATGAGCAGTTCTTC. Protein: CASSVAPSGGAYNEQFF.

In this sample, this clonotype turned up a few times. The chain recombines TRBV24-1 with TRBJ2-3, with D perhaps matching TRBD1 or TRBD2 (5 bases each). CDR1 and CDR2 (germline): KGHDR, SFDVKD. The V and J ends lost 0 bases and 2 bases respectively, with 8 bases between them. This CDR3 is 15 amino acids long. In DNA, the CDR3 is TGTGCCACCAGTGATTTGGTGGGGGTCACAGATACGCAGTATTTT. It translates to CATSDLVGVTDTQYF.

This rearrangement joins TRBV20-1 to TRBJ2-1; no firm D call. Germline assignment: CDR1 DFQATT and CDR2 SNEGSKA (reference sequence). The CDR3 contains 15 residues. Trimming took 0 bases from V and 2 from J, leaving 11 bases between them. The DNA for the CDR3 is TGCAGTGCTAGAGATGACAAGCTCCCCTACAATGAGCAGTTCTTC. This translates into CSARDDKLPYNEQFF.

The chain couples TRBV27 to TRBJ1-1; TRBD1 aligns across 7 bases. The CDR3 runs 15 residues. Unmatched junction bases numbered 11, after V lost 5 bases and J lost 5 bases. Germline-derived CDR1 and CDR2 are MNHEY and SMNVEV (reference sequence). The chain's CDR3 is CASSAPQGGGTEAFF. The CDR3 region has the DNA TGTGCCAGCAGTGCCCCTCAGGGGGGAGGGACTGAAGCTTTCTTT.

This clonotype was counted a few times. The V and J genes are TRBV29-1 and TRBJ2-3, with TRBD2 matching over 9 bases. V dropped 1 base and J dropped 4; count of bases not matched to a gene: 0. The length of the CDR3 is 13 residues. CDR1 is SQVTM, CDR2 ANQGSEA, per germline. CDR3 coding DNA: TGCAGCGTTGAAGGACTAGCGGCAGATACGCAGTATTTT. It encodes CSVEGLAADTQYF.

This clonotype has a handful of counts. This chain connects TRBV4-2 to TRBJ2-3; 9 bases map to TRBD2. There are 17 residues in the CDR3. The V gene's germline CDR1 is LGHNA and CDR2 YNFKEQ. The V segment lost 0 bases and the J segment 4 bases; nucleotides outside the gene matches: 8. This CDR3 is CASSQESLAGVADTQYF. In DNA form, the CDR3 reads TGTGCCAGCAGCCAAGAATCGTTAGCGGGGGTCGCAGATACGCAGTATTTT.